This TCR beta chain is from a study of CD8 T cells in ankylosing spondylitis. General study findings and limits: Several of the motif variants were reported before in synovial fluid and blood from reactive arthritis. The authors reported significant enrichment of disease-linked clones in matched ankylosing spondylitis synovial fluid.

This clonotype was detected only a few times. Its antigen remains unidentified. It was by quantitative 5'-RACE with molecular barcodes that TCR beta libraries were made. One entry per CDR3 protein results from TCRdb running MiXCR on the 5' RACE reads. The sample contains under 250,000 distinct CDR3 sequences, roughly a third of which appear only once. Material: blood, either unsorted or a sorted T cell fraction (not recorded which). This TCR derives from a male donor with ankylosing spondylitis or in good health (not recorded which).

The DNA for the CDR3 is TGCGCCAGCAGCCTGGACGCGAGCTCCTACAATGAGCAGTTCTTC. It yields the protein CASSLDASSYNEQFF. The J gene is TRBJ2-1, the V gene TRBV5-1; D remains unclear. Looked up from germline, CDR1 is SGHRS and CDR2 is YFSETQ. There are 15 residues in the CDR3. V was trimmed by 4 bases and J by 0 bases, leaving 11 bases between them.